This TCR beta chain was sequenced during a study of T-cell reconstitution after alpha-beta-depleted transplantation in children. Study-wide results and limits: The origin of high day-60 TCRbeta diversity in some patients lay in surviving recipient T cells and thymic progenitors. T-cell counts and diversity were attributed mostly to newly produced T cells one year after transplant. It was reported that alpha-beta T cells came from several hundred expanded graft clones (about two months after transplant).

This clonotype was observed at least ten times. Its target is unknown. Preparing the TCRbeta library involved the use of unique molecular identifiers. TCRdb re-analysed the PCR reads in MiXCR, keeping a single row per CDR3 protein. The sample holds a few hundred thousand distinct CDR3 sequences, approximately 10% seen once. In germline, CDR1 is SQVTM, CDR2 ANQGSEA. This CDR3 region has 14 residues. V lost 5 bases to trimming and J lost 3 bases; unmatched junction nucleotides: 6. This TCR derives from a male patient between 2 and 10 years old who had a stem cell transplant for chronic granulomatous disease, so the T cells may come from the graft donor. Material: peripheral blood, obtained 180 days after TCRalphabeta/CD19-depleted stem cell transplant. The V gene is TRBV29-1, the J gene TRBJ1-4, with TRBD1 matching 7 bases. CDR3 in DNA: TGCAGCGTTCAACAGGGGATAGCTAATGAAAAACTGTTTTTT. The encoded protein is CSVQQGIANEKLFF.